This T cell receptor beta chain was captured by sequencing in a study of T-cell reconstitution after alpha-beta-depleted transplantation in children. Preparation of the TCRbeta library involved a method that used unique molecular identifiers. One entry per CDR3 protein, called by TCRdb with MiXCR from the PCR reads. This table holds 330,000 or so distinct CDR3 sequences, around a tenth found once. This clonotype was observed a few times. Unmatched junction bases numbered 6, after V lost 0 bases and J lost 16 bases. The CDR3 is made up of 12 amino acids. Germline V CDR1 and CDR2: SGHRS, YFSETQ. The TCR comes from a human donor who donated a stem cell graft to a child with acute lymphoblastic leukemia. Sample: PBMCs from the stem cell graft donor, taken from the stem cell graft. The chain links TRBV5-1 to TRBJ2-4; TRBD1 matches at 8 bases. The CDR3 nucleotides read TGCGCCAGCAGCTTGGCCGGACAGGGAGAATACTTC. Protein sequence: CASSLAGQGEYF.